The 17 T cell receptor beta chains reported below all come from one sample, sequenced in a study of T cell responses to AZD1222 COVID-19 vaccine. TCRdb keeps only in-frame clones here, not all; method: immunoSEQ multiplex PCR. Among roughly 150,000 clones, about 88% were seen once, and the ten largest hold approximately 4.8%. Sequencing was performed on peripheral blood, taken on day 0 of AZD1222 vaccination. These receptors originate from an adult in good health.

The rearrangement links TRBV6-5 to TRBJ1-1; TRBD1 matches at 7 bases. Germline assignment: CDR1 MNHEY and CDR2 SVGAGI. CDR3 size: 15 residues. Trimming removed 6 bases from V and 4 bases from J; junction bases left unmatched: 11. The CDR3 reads CASSRPTGDGTEAFF. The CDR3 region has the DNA TGTGCCAGCAGCCGTCCTACAGGGGACGGCACTGAAGCTTTCTTT.

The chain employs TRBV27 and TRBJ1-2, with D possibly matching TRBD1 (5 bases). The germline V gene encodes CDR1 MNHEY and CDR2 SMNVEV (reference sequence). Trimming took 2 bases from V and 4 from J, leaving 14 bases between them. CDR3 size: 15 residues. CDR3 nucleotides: TGTGCCAGCAGTTTAGGTCCAGGGCCTCTCTATGGCTACACCTTC. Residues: CASSLGPGPLYGYTF.

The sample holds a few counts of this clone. The chain's CDR3 is CATSLRQGANQPQHF. CDR3 coding DNA: TGTGCCACCAGCCTGAGACAGGGCGCCAATCAGCCCCAGCATTTT. J is TRBJ1-5 and V is TRBV15; 7 bases align to TRBD1. This CDR3 is built from 15 residues. The V gene's germline CDR1 is LNHNV and CDR2 YYDKDF (reference sequence). Unmatched junction bases numbered 7, after V lost 5 bases and J lost 3 bases.

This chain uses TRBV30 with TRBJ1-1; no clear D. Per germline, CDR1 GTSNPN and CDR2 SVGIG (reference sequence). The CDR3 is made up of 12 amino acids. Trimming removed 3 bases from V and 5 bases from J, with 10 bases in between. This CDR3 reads CAWSKQITEAFF. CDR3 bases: TGTGCCTGGAGCAAGCAAATAACTGAAGCTTTCTTT.

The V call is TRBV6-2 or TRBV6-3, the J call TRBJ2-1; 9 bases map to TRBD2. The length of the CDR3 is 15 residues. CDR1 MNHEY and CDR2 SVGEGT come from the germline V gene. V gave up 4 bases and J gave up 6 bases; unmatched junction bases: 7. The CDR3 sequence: CASSLTSGGGNEQFF. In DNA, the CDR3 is TGTGCCAGCAGTTTGACTAGCGGAGGGGGCAATGAGCAGTTCTTC.

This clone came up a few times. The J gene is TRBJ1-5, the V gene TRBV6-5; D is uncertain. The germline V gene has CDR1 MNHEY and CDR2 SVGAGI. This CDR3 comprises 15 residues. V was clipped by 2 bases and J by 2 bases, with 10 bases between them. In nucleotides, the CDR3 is TGTGCCAGCAGTTACGAGAAGGGCGGCAATCAGCCCCAGCATTTT. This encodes CASSYEKGGNQPQHF.

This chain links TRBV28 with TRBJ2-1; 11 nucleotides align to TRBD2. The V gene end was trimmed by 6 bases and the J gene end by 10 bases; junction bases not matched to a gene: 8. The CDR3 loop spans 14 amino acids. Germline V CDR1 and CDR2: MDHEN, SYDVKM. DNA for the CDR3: TGTGCCAGCAGCTCACTAGCGGGAGTGTGGGAGCAGTTCTTC. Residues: CASSSLAGVWEQFF.

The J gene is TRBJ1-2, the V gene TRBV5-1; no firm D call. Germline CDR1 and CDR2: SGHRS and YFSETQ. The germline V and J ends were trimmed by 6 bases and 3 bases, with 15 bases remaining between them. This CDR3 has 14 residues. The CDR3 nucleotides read TGCGCCAGCAAGGAAGGATCTCTAGACTATGGCTACACCTTC. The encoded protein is CASKEGSLDYGYTF.

The CDR3 sequence is CAWSSWGPPEQYF. The DNA for the CDR3 is TGTGCCTGGAGCAGTTGGGGGCCTCCCGAGCAGTACTTC. V usage is TRBV30 and J usage is TRBJ2-7; D may be TRBD1 (6 bases). CDR1 and CDR2 (germline): GTSNPN, SVGIG (reference sequence). The CDR3 has 13 residues. Deletions cut 3 bases from V and 6 bases from J, with 15 bases between.

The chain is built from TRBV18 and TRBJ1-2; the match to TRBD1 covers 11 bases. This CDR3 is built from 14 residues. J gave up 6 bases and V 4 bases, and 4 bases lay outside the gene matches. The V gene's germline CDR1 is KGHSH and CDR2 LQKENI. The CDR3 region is CASSRTGGADGYTF. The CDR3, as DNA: TGTGCCAGCTCACGGACAGGGGGCGCGGATGGCTACACCTTC.

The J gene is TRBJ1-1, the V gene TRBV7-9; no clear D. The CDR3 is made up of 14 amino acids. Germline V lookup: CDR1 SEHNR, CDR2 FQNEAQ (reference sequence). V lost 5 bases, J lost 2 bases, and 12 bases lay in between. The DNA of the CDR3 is TGTGCCAGCAGCCGCACAACTATCAACACTGAAGCTTTCTTT. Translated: CASSRTTINTEAFF.

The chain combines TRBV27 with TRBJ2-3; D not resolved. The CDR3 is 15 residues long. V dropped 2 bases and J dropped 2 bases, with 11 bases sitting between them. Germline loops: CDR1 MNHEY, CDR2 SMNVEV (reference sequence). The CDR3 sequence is CASSLTTADTDTQYF. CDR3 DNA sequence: TGTGCCAGCAGTTTAACGACGGCCGACACAGATACGCAGTATTTT.

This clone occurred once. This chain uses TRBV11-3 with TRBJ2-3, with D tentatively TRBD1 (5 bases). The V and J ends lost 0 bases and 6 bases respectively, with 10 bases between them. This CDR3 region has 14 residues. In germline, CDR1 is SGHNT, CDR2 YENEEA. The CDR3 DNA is TGTGCCAGCAGCTTAGATGGGGCAGGGGATACGCAGTATTTT. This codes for CASSLDGAGDTQYF.

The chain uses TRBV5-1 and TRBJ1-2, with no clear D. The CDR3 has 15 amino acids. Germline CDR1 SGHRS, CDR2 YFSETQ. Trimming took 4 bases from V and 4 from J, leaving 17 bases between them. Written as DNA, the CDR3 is TGCGCCAGCAGCCTGGGAAGTACCTACTCCTATGGCTACACCTTC. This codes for CASSLGSTYSYGYTF.

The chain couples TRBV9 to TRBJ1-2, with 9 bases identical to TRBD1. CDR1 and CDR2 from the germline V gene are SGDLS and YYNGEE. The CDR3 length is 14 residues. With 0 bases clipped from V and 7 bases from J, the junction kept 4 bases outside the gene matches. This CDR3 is CASSVENRGPGYTF. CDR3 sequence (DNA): TGTGCCAGCAGCGTAGAAAACAGGGGGCCTGGCTACACCTTC.

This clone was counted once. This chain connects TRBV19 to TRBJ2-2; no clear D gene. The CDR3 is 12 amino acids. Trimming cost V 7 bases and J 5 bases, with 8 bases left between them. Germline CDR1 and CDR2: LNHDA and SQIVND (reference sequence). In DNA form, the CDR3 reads TGTGCCAGTATTCGGAGTACCGGGGAGCTGTTTTTT. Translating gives CASIRSTGELFF.

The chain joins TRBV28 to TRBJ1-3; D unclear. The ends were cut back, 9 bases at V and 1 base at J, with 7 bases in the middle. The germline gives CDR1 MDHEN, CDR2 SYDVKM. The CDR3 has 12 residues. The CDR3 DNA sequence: TGTGCCAGTAGGCAGTCTGGAAACACCATATATTTT. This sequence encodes CASRQSGNTIYF.